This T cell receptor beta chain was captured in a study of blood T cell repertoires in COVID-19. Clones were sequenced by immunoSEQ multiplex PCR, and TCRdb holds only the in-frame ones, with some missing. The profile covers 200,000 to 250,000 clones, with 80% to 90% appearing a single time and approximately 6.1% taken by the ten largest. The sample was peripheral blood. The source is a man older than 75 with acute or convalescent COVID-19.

DNA of the CDR3: TGTGCCATAGCAGCGACGGAGTATGGCTACACCTTC. Its translation: CAIAATEYGYTF. The rearrangement joins TRBV28 to TRBJ1-2; D ambiguous. Germline V gene lookup returns CDR1 MDHEN and CDR2 SYDVKM. Trimming cost V 10 bases and J 5 bases, with 14 bases left between them. The CDR3 is 12 amino acids.